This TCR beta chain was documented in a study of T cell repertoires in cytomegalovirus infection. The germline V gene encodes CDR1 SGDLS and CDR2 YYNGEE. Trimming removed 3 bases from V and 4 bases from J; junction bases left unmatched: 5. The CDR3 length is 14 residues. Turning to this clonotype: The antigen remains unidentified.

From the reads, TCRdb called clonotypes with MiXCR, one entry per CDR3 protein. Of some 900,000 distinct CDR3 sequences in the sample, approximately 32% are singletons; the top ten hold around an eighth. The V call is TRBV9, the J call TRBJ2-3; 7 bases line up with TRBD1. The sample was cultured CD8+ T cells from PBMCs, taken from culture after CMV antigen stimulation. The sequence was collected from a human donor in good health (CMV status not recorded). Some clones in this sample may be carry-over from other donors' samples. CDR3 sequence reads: CASSEEQGADTQYF. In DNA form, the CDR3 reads TGTGCCAGCAGCGAGGAGCAGGGGGCAGATACGCAGTATTTT.